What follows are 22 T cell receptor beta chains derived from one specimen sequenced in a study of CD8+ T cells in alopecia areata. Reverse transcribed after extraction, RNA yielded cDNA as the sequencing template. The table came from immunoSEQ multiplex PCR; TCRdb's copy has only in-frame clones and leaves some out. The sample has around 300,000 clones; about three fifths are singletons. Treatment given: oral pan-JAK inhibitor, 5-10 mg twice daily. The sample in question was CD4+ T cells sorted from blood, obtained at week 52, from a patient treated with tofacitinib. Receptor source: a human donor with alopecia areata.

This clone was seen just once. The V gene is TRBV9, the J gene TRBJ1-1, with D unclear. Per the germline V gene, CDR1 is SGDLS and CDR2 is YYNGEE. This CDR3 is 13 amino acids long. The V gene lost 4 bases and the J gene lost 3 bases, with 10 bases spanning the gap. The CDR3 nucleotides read TGTGCCAGCAGCTCGATCCGTGACACTGAAGCTTTCTTT. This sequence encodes CASSSIRDTEAFF.

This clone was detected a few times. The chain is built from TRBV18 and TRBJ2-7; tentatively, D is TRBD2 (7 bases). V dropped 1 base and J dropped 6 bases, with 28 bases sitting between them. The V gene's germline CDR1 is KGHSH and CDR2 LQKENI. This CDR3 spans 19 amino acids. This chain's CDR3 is CASSPLGVKSGGESGEQYF. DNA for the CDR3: TGTGCCAGCTCACCACTGGGTGTCAAGTCGGGGGGCGAGTCTGGCGAGCAGTACTTC.

The DNA for the CDR3 is TGTGCCTGGAGTATTACGGAGGTGACCCAGTACTTC. Translating it yields CAWSITEVTQYF. V and J are TRBV30 and TRBJ2-5, with TRBD2 as a possible D gene (5 bases). CDR3 size: 12 residues. The germline V and J ends were trimmed by 2 bases and 7 bases, with 11 bases remaining between them. Germline lookup yields CDR1 GTSNPN and CDR2 SVGIG (reference sequence).

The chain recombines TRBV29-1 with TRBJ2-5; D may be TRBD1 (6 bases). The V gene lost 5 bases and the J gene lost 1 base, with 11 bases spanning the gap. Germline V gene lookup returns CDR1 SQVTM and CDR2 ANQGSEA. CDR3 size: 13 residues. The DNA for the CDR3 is TGCAGCGTTCCCCGGGACACCCAAGAGACCCAGTACTTC. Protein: CSVPRDTQETQYF.

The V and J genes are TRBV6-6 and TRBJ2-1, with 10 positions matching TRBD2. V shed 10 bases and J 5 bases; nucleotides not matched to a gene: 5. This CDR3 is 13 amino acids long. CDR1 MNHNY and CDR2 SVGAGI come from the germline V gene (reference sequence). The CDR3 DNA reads TGTGCCATCGCTAGCGGGGGAAACAATGAGCAGTTCTTC. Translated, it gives CAIASGGNNEQFF.

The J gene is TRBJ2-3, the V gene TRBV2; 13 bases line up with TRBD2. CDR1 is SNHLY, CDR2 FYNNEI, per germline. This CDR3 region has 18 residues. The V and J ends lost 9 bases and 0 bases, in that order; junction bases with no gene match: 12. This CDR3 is CAREGLRTSGGSTDTQYF. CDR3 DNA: TGTGCCAGGGAAGGTCTGAGGACTAGCGGGGGAAGCACAGATACGCAGTATTTT.

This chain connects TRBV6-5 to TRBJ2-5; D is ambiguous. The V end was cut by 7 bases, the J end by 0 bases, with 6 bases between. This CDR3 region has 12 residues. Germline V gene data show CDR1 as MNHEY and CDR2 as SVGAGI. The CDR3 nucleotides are TGTGCCAGCACGGACCACCAAGAGACCCAGTACTTC. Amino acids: CASTDHQETQYF.

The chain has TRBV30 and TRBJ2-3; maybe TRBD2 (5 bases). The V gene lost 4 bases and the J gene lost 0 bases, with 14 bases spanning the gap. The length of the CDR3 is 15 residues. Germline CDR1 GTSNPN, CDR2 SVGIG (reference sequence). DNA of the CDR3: TGTGCCTGGATGCGGGCGTCGACTAGCACAGATACGCAGTATTTT. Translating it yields CAWMRASTSTDTQYF. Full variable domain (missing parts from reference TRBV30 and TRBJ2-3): SQTIHQWPATLVQPVGSPLSLECTVEGTSNPNLYWYRQAAGRGLQLLFYSVGIGQISSEVPQNLSASRPQDRQFILSSKKLLLSDSGFYLCAWMRASTSTDTQYFGPGTRLTVL.

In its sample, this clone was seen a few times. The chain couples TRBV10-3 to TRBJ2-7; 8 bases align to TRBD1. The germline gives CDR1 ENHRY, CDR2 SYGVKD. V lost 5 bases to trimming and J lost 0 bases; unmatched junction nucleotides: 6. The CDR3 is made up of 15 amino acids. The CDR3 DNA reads TGTGCCATCAGTCCGACGACAGGGGTCTCCTACGAGCAGTACTTC. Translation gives CAISPTTGVSYEQYF.

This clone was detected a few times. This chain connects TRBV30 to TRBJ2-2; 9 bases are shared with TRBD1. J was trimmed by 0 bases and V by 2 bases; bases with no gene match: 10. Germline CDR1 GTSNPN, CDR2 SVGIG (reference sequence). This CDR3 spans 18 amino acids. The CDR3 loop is CAWSLSYWTGANTGELFF. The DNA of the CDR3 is TGTGCCTGGAGTCTTTCTTACTGGACAGGGGCGAACACCGGGGAGCTGTTTTTT.

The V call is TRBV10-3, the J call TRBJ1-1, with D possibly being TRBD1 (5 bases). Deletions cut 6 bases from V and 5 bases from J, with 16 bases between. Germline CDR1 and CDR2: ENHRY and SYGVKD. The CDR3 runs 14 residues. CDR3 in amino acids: CAIRGEQGWTEAFF. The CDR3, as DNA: TGTGCCATCAGGGGGGAGCAGGGTTGGACTGAAGCTTTCTTT.

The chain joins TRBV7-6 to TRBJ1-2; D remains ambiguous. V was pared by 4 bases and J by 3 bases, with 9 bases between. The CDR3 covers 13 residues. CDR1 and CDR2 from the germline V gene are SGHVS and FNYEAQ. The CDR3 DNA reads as TGTGCCAGCAGCTCCTGGGGTGACTATGGCTACACCTTC. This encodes CASSSWGDYGYTF.

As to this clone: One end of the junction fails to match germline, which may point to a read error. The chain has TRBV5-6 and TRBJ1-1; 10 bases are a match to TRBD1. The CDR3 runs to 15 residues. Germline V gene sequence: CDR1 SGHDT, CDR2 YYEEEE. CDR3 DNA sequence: TGTGCCAGCAACTTGGGACAGGGGACAGTTCCTGAAGCTTTCTTT. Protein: CASNLGQGTVPEAFF.

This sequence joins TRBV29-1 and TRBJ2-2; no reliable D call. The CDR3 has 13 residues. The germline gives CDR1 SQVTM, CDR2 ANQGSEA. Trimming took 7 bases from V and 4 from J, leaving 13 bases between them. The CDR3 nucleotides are TGCAGCGCGATGGTAGGGTCCACCGGGGAGCTGTTTTTT. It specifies CSAMVGSTGELFF.

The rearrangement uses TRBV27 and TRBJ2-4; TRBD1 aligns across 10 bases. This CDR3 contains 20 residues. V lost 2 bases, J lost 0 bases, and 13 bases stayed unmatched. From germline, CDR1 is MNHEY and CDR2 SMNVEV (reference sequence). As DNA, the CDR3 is TGTGCCAGCAGTTTAGGCACCGGGACAGGGGCCTTCTTAGCCAAAAACATTCAGTACTTC. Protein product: CASSLGTGTGAFLAKNIQYF.

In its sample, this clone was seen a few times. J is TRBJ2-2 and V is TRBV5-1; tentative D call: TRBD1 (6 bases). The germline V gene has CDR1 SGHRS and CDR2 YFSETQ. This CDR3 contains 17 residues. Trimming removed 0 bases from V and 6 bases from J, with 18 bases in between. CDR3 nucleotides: TGCGCCAGCAGCTTGGCCATCTCGGACAGAGGGGCCGGGGAGCTGTTTTTT. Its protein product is CASSLAISDRGAGELFF.

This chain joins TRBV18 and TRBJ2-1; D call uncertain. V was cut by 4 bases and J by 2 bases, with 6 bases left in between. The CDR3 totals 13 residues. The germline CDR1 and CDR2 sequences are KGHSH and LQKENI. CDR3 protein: CASSQGTYNEQFF. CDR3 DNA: TGTGCCAGCTCACAGGGTACCTACAATGAGCAGTTCTTC.

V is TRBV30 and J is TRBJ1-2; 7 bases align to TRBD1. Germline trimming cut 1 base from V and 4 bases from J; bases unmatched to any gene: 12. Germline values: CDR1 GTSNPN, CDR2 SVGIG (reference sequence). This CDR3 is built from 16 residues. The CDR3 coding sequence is TGTGCCTGGAGTGGGGGAAACAGGGGTTTCGGCTATGGCTACACCTTC. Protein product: CAWSGGNRGFGYGYTF.

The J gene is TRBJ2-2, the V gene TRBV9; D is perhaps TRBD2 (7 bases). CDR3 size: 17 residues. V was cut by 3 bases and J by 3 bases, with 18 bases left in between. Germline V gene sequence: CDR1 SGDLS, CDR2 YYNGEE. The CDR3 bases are TGTGCCAGCAGCGCTCTGCCTGGGGGGGCCTACACCGGGGAGCTGTTTTTT. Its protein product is CASSALPGGAYTGELFF.

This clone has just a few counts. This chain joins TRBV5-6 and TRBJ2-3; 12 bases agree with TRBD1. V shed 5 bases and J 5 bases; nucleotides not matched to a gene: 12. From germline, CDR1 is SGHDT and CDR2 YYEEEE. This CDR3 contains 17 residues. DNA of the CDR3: TGTGCCAGCAGTCTCCGCGGGACAGGGGGCGAGAGAGATACGCAGTATTTT. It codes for CASSLRGTGGERDTQYF.

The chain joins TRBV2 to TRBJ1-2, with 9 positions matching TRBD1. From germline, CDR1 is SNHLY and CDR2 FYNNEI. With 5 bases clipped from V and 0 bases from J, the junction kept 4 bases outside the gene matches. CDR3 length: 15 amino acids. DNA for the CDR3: TGTGCCAGCAGTCGGACAGGGGACGCTAACTATGGCTACACCTTC. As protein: CASSRTGDANYGYTF. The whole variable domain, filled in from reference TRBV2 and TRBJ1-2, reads EPEVTQTPSHQVTQMGQEVILRCVPISNHLYFYWYRQILGQKVEFLVSFYNNEISEKSEIFDDQFSVERPDGSNFTLKIRSTKLEDSAMYFCASSRTGDANYGYTFGSGTRLTVV.

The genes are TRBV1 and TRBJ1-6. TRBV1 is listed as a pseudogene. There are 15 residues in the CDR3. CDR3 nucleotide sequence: TGCACCAGCAGCCCCCCTCTTCCCGGGAATTCACCCCTCCACTTT. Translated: CTSSPPLPGNSPLHF.